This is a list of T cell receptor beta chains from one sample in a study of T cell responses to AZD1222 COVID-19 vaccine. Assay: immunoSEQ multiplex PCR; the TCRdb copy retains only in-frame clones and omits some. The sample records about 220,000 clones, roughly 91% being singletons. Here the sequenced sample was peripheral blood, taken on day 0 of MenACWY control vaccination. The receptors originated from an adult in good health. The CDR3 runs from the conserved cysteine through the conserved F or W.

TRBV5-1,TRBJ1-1,CASSLAPGGYTEAFF
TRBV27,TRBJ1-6,CASSLSPRYSPLHF
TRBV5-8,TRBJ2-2,CASSFTGRSTGELFF
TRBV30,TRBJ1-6,CAWSRQLYNSPLHF
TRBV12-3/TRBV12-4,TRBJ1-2,CASRGDSSYGYTF
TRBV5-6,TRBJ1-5,CASSLGGRGDQPQHF
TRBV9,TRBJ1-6,CASSPLTGGNSPLHF
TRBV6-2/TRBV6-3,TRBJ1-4,CASSPSWGTTNEKLFF
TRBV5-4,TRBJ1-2,CASSQDSFPGYTF
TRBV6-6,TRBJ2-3,CASSSGGSTDTQYF
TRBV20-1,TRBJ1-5,CSASGTGDQPQHF
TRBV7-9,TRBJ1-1,CASSLEGRGTEAFF
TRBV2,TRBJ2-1,CASSSNLEQFF
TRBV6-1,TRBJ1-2,CASSYGTTSGYTF
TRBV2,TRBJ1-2,CASSVVGTSYGYTF
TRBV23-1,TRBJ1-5,CASSQTRPAFHHNQPQHF
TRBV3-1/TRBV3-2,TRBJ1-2,CASSRSGTGDGYTF
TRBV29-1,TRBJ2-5,CSVDPRGRETQYF
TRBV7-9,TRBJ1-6,CASSPAGTGNNSPLHF
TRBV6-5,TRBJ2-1,CASSNKRGGPNEQFF